This T cell receptor beta chain was sequenced in a study of blood T cell repertoires in COVID-19. For the study at large: The United States, Italy and Spain were the sources of the acute and convalescent COVID-19 samples. PBMCs, B-cell-depleted T cells, or T cells provided the cDNA or gDNA that made up the material.

In the original workflow: Nucleated cell counts were estimated from reference gene primer amplification. The method was immunoSEQ multiplex PCR; TCRdb's version includes in-frame clones alone and lacks a portion of them. V and J calls plus clone size are reproduced from that table; the DNA served to infer D and trimming. The sample comprises 450,000 to 500,000 clones, approximately 85% of which are singletons, and approximately 2.9% rests with the top ten. Germline V gene data show CDR1 as SGHTA and CDR2 as FQGNSA. The CDR3 consists of 16 residues. Unmatched junction bases numbered 3, after V lost 4 bases and J lost 0 bases.

The receptor's source is a human donor in a cohort sampled during active COVID-19. The chain is built from TRBV7-2 and TRBJ2-7, with 13 bases fitting TRBD2. The sequenced sample was peripheral blood. CDR3 sequence (DNA): TGTGCCAGCAGCTCGGGACTAGCGGGATTCTCCTACGAGCAGTACTTC. This gives the protein CASSSGLAGFSYEQYF.